This record looks at one TCR beta chain sequence and its context. Donors in Cohort 3 who had recovered were those with two negative PCRs, healthcare professional clearance, or resolution of their symptoms. This sample is part of a study of blood T cell repertoires in COVID-19. Background on the study: Samples taken during acute and convalescent COVID-19 were collected in the United States, Italy and Spain.

CDR1 DFQATT and CDR2 SNEGSKA come from the germline V gene (reference sequence). The CDR3 spans 15 residues. V gave up 3 bases and J gave up 2 bases; unmatched junction bases: 7. The method was immunoSEQ multiplex PCR; TCRdb's version includes in-frame clones alone and lacks a portion of them. Counted here are approximately 400,000 clones, 88% occurring once; the ten biggest clones make up more than 0.95%. The sequence was obtained from a woman younger than 30 who had recovered from COVID-19. This rearrangement joins TRBV20-1 to TRBJ2-3; 8 bases line up with TRBD1. Sequenced input: PBMCs or T cells enriched from blood (not recorded which). The CDR3 coding sequence is TGCAGTGCTAGTCACGGACAGGGACCCACAGATACGCAGTATTTT. Amino acids: CSASHGQGPTDTQYF.